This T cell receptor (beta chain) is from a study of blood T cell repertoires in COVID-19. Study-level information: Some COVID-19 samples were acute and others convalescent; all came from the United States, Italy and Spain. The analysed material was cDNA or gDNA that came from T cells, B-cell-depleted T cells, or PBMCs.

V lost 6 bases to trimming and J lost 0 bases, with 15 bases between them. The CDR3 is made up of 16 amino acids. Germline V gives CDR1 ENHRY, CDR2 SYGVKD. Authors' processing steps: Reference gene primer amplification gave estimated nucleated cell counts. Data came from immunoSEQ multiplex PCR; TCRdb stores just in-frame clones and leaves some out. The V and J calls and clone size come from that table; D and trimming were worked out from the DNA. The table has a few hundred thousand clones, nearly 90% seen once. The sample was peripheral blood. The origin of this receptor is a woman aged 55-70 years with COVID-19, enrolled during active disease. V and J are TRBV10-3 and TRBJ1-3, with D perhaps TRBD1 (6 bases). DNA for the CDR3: TGTGCCATCAGCATGAATACAGGGAACTCTGGAAACACCATATATTTT. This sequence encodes CAISMNTGNSGNTIYF.